Reported below is one T cell receptor (beta chain). Its target is unknown. The record originates from a study of OX40 agonist ivuxolimab in advanced cancers. Study as a whole: A mean age of approximately 64 years, range roughly 23 to 85, was recorded, and 82.7% were male. General study results and limits: Certain nonresponders additionally had low normalized T-cell clonal expansion. At doses 0.1 to 3.0 mg/kg, CD4+ and CD8+ clones expanded.

The study sampled blood at baseline, cycle 4 day 1, and cycle 7 day 1. Using immunoSEQ multiplex PCR, the repertoire was profiled, and TCRdb retains in-frame clones only, with some absent. The sample carries 82,000 or so clones, roughly 90% recorded once. The CDR3 is made up of 17 amino acids. V dropped 0 bases and J dropped 2 bases, with 15 bases sitting between them. Germline lookup yields CDR1 LGHNA and CDR2 YNFKEQ. Sequencing was performed on CD4+ or CD8+ T cells sorted from blood, taken in a trial of the OX40 agonist ivuxolimab. V usage is TRBV4-2 and J usage is TRBJ2-3; no definite D call. The source of this sequence is an adult with an advanced solid tumor such as melanoma, head and neck, liver or kidney cancer. The CDR3: CASSQEVVRAYTDTQYF. CDR3 coding DNA: TGTGCCAGCAGCCAAGAGGTCGTTCGGGCGTACACAGATACGCAGTATTTT.